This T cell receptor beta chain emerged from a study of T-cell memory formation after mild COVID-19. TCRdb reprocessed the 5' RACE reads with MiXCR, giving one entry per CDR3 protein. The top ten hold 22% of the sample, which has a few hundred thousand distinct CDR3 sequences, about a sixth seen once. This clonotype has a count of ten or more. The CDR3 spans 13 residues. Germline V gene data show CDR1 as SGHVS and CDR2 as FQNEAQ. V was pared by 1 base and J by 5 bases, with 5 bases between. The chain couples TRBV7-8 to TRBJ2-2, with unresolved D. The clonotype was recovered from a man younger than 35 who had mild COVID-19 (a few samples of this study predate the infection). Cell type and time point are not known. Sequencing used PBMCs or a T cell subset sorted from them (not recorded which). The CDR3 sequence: CASSLDRTGELFF. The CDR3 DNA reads TGTGCCAGCAGCTTAGATCGGACCGGGGAGCTGTTTTTT.